The T cell receptor beta chain described here comes from a study of cytomegalovirus exposure and HLA in healthy donors. Study-wide context: Around 180 million T cells yielded some 120 million unique TCR beta sequences in earlier analysis. Early released data comprised around 85 million unique TCRs from HLA-typed donors.

Healthy bone marrow donors formed the donor group. The CDR3 consists of 12 residues. V lost 4 bases and J 4 bases, leaving 6 bases between the germline ends. Germline loops: CDR1 SEHNR, CDR2 FQNEAQ (reference sequence). PCR employed 60 Vbeta and 13 Jbeta primers. The protocol was immunoSEQ multiplex PCR, while the TCRdb copy is restricted to in-frame clones and leaves out a portion. The sample holds around 100,000 clones, 74% seen once. In regard to this clone: The antigen is undetermined.

Points from the study as a whole: A later examination showed that TCR association rates differed by HLA locus, with DRB1 most and HLA-C fewest.

Material for sequencing was PBMCs. V usage is TRBV7-9 and J usage is TRBJ2-3; D gene unclear. This clonotype was obtained from a man aged 45 to 65 in good health and CMV-seropositive. This CDR3 is CASSSQSDTQYF. The DNA for the CDR3 is TGTGCCAGCAGCTCCCAGTCAGATACGCAGTATTTT.